This T cell receptor (beta chain) was sequenced in a study of cytomegalovirus exposure and HLA in healthy donors. Researchers ran the PCR with 60 Vbeta and 13 Jbeta primers. Only in-frame clones appear in the TCRdb table, and some are missing; sequencing was by immunoSEQ multiplex PCR. The profile covers approximately 170,000 clones, with just over 75% appearing a single time and approximately 2.1% taken by the ten largest. CDR1 is KGHSH, CDR2 LQKENI, per germline. The CDR3 has 15 amino acids. V was trimmed by 3 bases and J by 3 bases, leaving 12 bases between them. The specimen sequenced was PBMCs. The chain has TRBV18 and TRBJ1-3, with a tentative D call TRBD1 (5 bases). The receptor's source is a woman in her twenties or thirties in good health and CMV-seropositive. The CDR3 DNA follows: TGTGCCAGCTCACCTAAAACAGGTGTTGGAAACACCATATATTTT. The encoded protein is CASSPKTGVGNTIYF.